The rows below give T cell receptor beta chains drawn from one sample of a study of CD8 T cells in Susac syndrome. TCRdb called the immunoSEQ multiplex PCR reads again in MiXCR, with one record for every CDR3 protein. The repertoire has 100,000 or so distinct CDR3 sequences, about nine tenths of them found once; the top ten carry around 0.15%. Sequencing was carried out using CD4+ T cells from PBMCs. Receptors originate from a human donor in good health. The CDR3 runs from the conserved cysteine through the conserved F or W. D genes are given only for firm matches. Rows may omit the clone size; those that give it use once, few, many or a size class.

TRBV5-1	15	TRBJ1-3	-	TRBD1	TGCGCCAGCAGTACCGGGACAGTCTCAGGAAACACCATATATTTT	CASSTGTVSGNTIYF
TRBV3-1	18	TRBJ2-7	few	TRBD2	TGTGCCAGCAGCCAAGACGGGATCCACAGACTAGCGATCTACGAGCAGTACTTC	CASSQDGIHRLAIYEQYF
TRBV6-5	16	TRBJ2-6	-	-	TGTGCCAGCAGTTTTACCGGGACATCTGGGGCCAACGTCCTGACTTTC	CASSFTGTSGANVLTF
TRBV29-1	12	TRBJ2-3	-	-	TGCAGCGTCGACATGGGACAGACTAGGCAGTATTTT	CSVDMGQTRQYF
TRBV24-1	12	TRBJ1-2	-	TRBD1	TGTGCCACCAGTGGACGACAGGGCGGCTACACCTTC	CATSGRQGGYTF
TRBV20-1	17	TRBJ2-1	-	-	TGCAGTGCTAGAGGACAGGAGAAATTAATCTCCTACAATGAGCAGTTCTTC	CSARGQEKLISYNEQFF
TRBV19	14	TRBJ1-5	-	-	TGTGCCAGTAGAGGCAGGGAAACAAATCAGCCCCAGCATTTT	CASRGRETNQPQHF
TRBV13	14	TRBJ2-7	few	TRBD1	TGTGCCAGCAGCGTCGACAGGGACCCCTACGAGCAGTACTTC	CASSVDRDPYEQYF
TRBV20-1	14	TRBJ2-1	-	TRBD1	TGCAGTGCCCAAACAGGGGGCTCCTACAATGAGCAGTTCTTC	CSAQTGGSYNEQFF
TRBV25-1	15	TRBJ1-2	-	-	TGTGCCAGCAGTGAACCCGAAAGAGGAGTGCATGGCTACACCTTC	CASSEPERGVHGYTF
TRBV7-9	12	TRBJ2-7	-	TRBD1	TGTGCCAGCACCGGGACAGCCGTCGAGCAGTACTTC	CASTGTAVEQYF
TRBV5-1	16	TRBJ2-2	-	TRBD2	TGCGCCAGCAGGGGACTAGCGCTTCCCAACACCGGGGAGCTGTTTTTT	CASRGLALPNTGELFF
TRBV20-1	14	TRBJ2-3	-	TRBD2	TGCAGTGCTGGGGGACTAGGGGGAGGAGATACGCAGTATTTT	CSAGGLGGGDTQYF
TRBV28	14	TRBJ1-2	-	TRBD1	TGTGCCAGCAGCAACGACAGGGGTTCGCGGGGCTACACCTTC	CASSNDRGSRGYTF
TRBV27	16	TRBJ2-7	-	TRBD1	TGTGCCAGCAGCCAGTTCGTCGGGACAGGGCGCCACGAGCAGTACTTC	CASSQFVGTGRHEQYF
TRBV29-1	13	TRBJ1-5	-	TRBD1	TGCAGCGCCTCACAGGGGGCCAATCAGCCCCAGCATTTT	CSASQGANQPQHF
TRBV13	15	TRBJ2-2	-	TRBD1	TGTGCCAGCAGCTTAGTGCAGGGGGACACCGGGGAGCTGTTTTTT	CASSLVQGDTGELFF
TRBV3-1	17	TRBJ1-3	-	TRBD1	TGTGCCAGCAGCCCCGGACCTACAGGGGGGAGAGGAAACACCATATATTTT	CASSPGPTGGRGNTIYF
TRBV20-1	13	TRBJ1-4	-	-	TGCAGTGCTATTTGGAGGTATAATGAAAAACTGTTTTTT	CSAIWRYNEKLFF
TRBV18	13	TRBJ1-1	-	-	TGTGCCAGCTCACCTGTCGAGGGCGGTGAAGCTTTCTTT	CASSPVEGGEAFF
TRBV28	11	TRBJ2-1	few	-	TGTGCCAGCAGGACCCTAAATGAGCAGTTCTTC	CASRTLNEQFF
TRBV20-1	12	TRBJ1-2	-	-	TGCAGTGCGGTGGGCCAGCGGGATGGCTACACCTTC	CSAVGQRDGYTF
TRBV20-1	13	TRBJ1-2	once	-	TGCAGTGCTAGCAGACAGGTCCTATTTGGCTACACCTTC	CSASRQVLFGYTF
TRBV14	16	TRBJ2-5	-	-	TGTGCCAGCAGCCAAGACTTCGCGCGAGGGGGAGAGACCCAGTACTTC	CASSQDFARGGETQYF
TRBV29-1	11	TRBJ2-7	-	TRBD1	TGCAGCGTCGGGACAGCCTACGAGCAGTACTTC	CSVGTAYEQYF
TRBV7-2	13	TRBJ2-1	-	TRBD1	TGTGCCAGCAGCCGGACAGGTGGGGATGAGCAGTTCTTC	CASSRTGGDEQFF
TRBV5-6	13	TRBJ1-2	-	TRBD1	TGTGCCAGCAGCTTGGCGGGACAGTATGGCTACACCTTC	CASSLAGQYGYTF
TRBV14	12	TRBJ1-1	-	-	TGTGCCAGCAGCCCCTCGATCGGTGAAGCTTTCTTT	CASSPSIGEAFF
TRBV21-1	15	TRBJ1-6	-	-	TGTGCCAGCAGCACGGACAGGGTCTGTAATTCACCCCTCCACTTT	CASSTDRVCNSPLHF
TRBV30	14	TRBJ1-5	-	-	TGTGCCTGGAGTGTACAGTCAGGTAATCAGCCCCAGCATTTT	CAWSVQSGNQPQHF
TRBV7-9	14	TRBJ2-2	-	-	TGTGCCAGCAGCCCCGGAAGGGTTTCCGGGGAGCTGTTTTTT	CASSPGRVSGELFF
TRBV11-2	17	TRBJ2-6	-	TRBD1	TGTGCCAGCAGCTTAGGACAGGGGGCAGGTGGGGCCAACGTCCTGACTTTC	CASSLGQGAGGANVLTF
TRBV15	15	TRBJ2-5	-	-	TGTGCCACCAGCGGCGGGGCAGGAGGTCAAGAGACCCAGTACTTC	CATSGGAGGQETQYF
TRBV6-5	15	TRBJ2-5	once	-	TGTGCCAGCAGTTACCGATTTGCGCCACAAGAGACCCAGTACTTC	CASSYRFAPQETQYF
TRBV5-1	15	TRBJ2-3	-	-	TGCGCCAGCAGCCCACATGTGGGAAGCACAGATACGCAGTATTTT	CASSPHVGSTDTQYF
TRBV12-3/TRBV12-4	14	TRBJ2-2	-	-	TGTGCCAGCAGTTCGGCCGCGAACACCGGGGAGCTGTTTTTT	CASSSAANTGELFF
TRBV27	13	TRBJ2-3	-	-	TGTGCCAGCAGTCCGAGATCTATAGATACGCAGTATTTT	CASSPRSIDTQYF
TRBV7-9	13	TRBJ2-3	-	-	TGTGCCAGCAGCTTATCAGTTGCAGATACGCAGTATTTT	CASSLSVADTQYF
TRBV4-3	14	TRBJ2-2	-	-	TGCGCCAGCAGCCCCGATGTACGTACCGGGGAGCTGTTTTTT	CASSPDVRTGELFF
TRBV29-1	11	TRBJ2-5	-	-	TGCAGCGTGCTGAGCTCAGAGACCCAGTACTTC	CSVLSSETQYF
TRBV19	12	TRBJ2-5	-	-	TGTGCCAGTAGTCTCCAGGGCGTGACCCAGTACTTC	CASSLQGVTQYF
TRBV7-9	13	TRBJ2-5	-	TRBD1	TGTGCCAGCAGCTCCGGACAGGTGGAGACCCAGTACTTC	CASSSGQVETQYF
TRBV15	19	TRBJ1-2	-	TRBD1	TGTGCCACCCAGGACAGGGGATCCCAAGGGAGTATGTCACTCTATGGCTACACCTTC	CATQDRGSQGSMSLYGYTF
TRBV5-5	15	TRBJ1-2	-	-	TGTGCCAGCAGCCCGGATCCGTCGGGAGACTATGGCTACACCTTC	CASSPDPSGDYGYTF
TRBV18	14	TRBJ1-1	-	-	TGTGCCAGCTCACTAGGACGGACGAACACTGAAGCTTTCTTT	CASSLGRTNTEAFF
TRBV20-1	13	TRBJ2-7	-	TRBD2	TGCAGTGCTCTTAGCGGGAGAGGCTACGAGCAGTACTTC	CSALSGRGYEQYF
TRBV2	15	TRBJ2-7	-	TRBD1	TGTGCCAGCAGTGTATCCGGGACAGTTACCTACGAGCAGTACTTC	CASSVSGTVTYEQYF
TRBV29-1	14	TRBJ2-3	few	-	TGCAGCGTTGAAGAGGGAGCCCGCTTGGGAGGGCAGTATTTT	CSVEEGARLGGQYF
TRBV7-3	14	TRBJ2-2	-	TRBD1	TGTGCCAGCAGCTGGGACAGGGACACCGGGGAGCTGTTTTTT	CASSWDRDTGELFF
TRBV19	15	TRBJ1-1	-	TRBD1	TGTGCCAGTAGCACTCGGGACAGCACTAACACTGAAGCTTTCTTT	CASSTRDSTNTEAFF
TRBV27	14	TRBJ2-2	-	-	TGTGCCAGCAGTTTTATCGGGAACACCGGGGAGCTGTTTTTT	CASSFIGNTGELFF
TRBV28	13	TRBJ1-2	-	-	TGTGCCAGCAGTTCCGGGGCTAACTATGGCTACACCTTC	CASSSGANYGYTF
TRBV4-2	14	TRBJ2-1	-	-	TGTGCCAGCAGCCAAGAAATCAGAAACAATGAGCAGTTCTTC	CASSQEIRNNEQFF
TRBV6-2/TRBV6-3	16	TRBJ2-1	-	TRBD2	TGTGCCAGCAGTTATCCCGGGACTAACTTGTACAATGAGCAGTTCTTC	CASSYPGTNLYNEQFF
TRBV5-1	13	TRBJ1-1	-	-	TGCGCCAGCAGCCCGGGACATAACACTGAAGCTTTCTTT	CASSPGHNTEAFF
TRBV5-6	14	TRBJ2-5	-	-	TGTGCCAGCAGCTTGGCCCCAGATTGGGAGACCCAGTACTTC	CASSLAPDWETQYF
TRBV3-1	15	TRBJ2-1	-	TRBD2	TGTGCCAGCAGCCAAGCGAGCGGGAGAGCGAATGAGCAGTTCTTC	CASSQASGRANEQFF
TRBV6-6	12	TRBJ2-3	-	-	TGTGCCAGCAGGAGGGGGGCAGATACGCAGTATTTT	CASRRGADTQYF
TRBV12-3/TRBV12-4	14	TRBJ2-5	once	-	TGTGCCAGCAGTTCCCACGGGGCGTGGGAGACCCAGTACTTC	CASSSHGAWETQYF